The T cell receptor (beta chain) described here comes from a study of CD8+CD57+ T cells in acquired aplastic anemia. Study-level background: Healthy donor CD4+ cell samples had a mean of around 9.9 million reads. Study-level findings and limits: Found in both controls and patients were approximately 30 CD8+ CDR3 sequences.

This clonotype was found many times. As yet, its antigen is unknown. The CDR3 carries no conserved terminal phenylalanine or tryptophan, so it likely arises from a read error. The V gene end was trimmed by 5 bases and the J gene end by 5 bases; junction bases not matched to a gene: 8. Germline V CDR1 and CDR2: LNHDA, SQIVND (reference sequence). This CDR3 comprises 15 residues. Genomic DNA, serving as template, underwent TCR beta VDJ and CDR3 profiling. MiXCR, applied by TCRdb to the reads, yields one record per CDR3 protein. The data hold over 100,000 distinct CDR3 sequences, with roughly two fifths observed a single time.

Sequenced input: sorted CD4+, CD8+, or CD8+CD57+ T cells (not recorded which) from PBMCs. This receptor was identified in a human donor in good health, serving as a control. The chain couples TRBV19 to TRBJ2-5; TRBD2 matches 10 bases. The CDR3 coding sequence is TGTGCCAGTAGTGGGAGCGGGAGGGCCGGGGAGACCCAGTACCTC. This sequence encodes CASSGSGRAGETQYL.